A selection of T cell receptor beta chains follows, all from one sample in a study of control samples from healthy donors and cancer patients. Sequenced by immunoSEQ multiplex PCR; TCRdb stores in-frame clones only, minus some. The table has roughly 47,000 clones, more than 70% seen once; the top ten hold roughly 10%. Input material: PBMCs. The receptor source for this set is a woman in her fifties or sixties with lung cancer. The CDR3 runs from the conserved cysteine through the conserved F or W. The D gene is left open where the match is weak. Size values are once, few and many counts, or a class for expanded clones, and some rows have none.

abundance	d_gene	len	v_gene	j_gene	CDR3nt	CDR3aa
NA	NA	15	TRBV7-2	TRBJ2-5	TGTGCCAGCAGCTTAGGGGGGTACCAACAAGAGACCCAGTACTTC	CASSLGGYQQETQYF
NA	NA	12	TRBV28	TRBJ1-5	TGTGCCAGCGGGGGGGGCAATCAGCCCCAGCATTTT	CASGGGNQPQHF
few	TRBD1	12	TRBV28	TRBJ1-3	TGTGCCAGCGTGACAGGGAGAAACACCATATATTTT	CASVTGRNTIYF
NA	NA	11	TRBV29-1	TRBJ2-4	TGCAGCGTTGTAATTAGTTATATTCAGTACTTC	CSVVISYIQYF
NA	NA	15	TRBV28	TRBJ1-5	TGTGCCAGCAGCCAGCCGATTCGACTAAATCAGCCCCAGCATTTT	CASSQPIRLNQPQHF
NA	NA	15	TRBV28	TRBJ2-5	TGTGCCAGCAGCTCCGACTCGGACCCCAAAGGGACCCAGTACTTC	CASSSDSDPKGTQYF
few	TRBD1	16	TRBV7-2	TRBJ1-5	TGTGCCAGCAGCTACGAGGGACAGGGGGCTGGTCAGCCCCAGCATTTT	CASSYEGQGAGQPQHF
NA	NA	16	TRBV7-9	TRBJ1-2	TGTGCCAGCAGCATAGCCCATGGATCTAGGGGCCGGGGCTACACCTTC	CASSIAHGSRGRGYTF
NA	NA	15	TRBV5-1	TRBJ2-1	TGCGCCAGCAGCTTGGCCTCGTACTCCTACAATGAGCAGTTCTTC	CASSLASYSYNEQFF
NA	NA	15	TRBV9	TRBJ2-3	TGTGCCAGCAGCGTAGGTTCGAGAGGGGAAGATACGCAGTATTTT	CASSVGSRGEDTQYF